This T cell receptor beta chain was sequenced for a study of patients and donors after allogeneic stem cell transplantation. The sample holds one count of this clonotype. TCRdb re-analysed the RT-PCR reads in MiXCR, keeping a single row per CDR3 protein. The table lists around 200,000 distinct CDR3 sequences, about 37% of them singletons. The CDR3 is made up of 16 amino acids. V lost 0 bases, J lost 5 bases, and 13 bases lay in between. Per germline, CDR1 MGHRA and CDR2 YSYEKL. The genes are TRBV4-1 and TRBJ2-2, with D maybe TRBD2 (5 bases). This clonotype originated in a human donor who was either an allogeneic HSCT recipient or a stem cell or donor lymphocyte infusion donor (not recorded which). It is not recorded whose cells these are; they may come from a transplant donor. Sequencing used blood, either unsorted or a sorted T cell fraction (not recorded which). For the CDR3, the DNA is TGCGCCAGCAGCCAAGAAATCGGGAAGAATACCGGGGAGCTGTTTTTT. Its protein product is CASSQEIGKNTGELFF.